These 28 T cell receptor beta chains came from one sample sequenced in a study of T cells in Graves' hyperthyroidism and ophthalmopathy. Amplified regions were TCR beta CDR3 sequences from RNA transcripts. A set of HTBI primers served as the primers for a first-round RT-PCR of the TCR CDR3. TCRdb used MiXCR to reprocess the multiplex PCR reads, holding one entry per CDR3 protein. The sample shows hundreds of thousands of distinct CDR3 sequences, 35% to 40% of them seen only once. The sequencing input was blood. The receptor set was obtained from a man between 18 and 29 years old with Graves' hyperthyroidism.

On this clonotype: The junction shows a germline mismatch at one end, possibly a read error. The chain has TRBV6-5 and TRBJ2-7; 11 bases map to TRBD1. CDR1 and CDR2 from the germline V gene are MNHEY and SVGAGI. The CDR3 has 16 amino acids. The CDR3 reads CASSIIGDRGSYGQYF. CDR3 coding DNA: TGTGCCAGCAGTATAATCGGGGACAGGGGGTCCTACGGGCAGTACTTC.

This chain uses TRBV4-1 with TRBJ1-4; 9 bases are shared with TRBD1. With V trimmed by 4 bases and J by 5 bases, 5 bases remained unmatched. Germline V gives CDR1 MGHRA, CDR2 YSYEKL. CDR3 size: 15 residues. The DNA of the CDR3 is TGCGCCAGCAGCCCCGGGACAGGGTTCAATGAAAAACTGTTTTTT. This codes for CASSPGTGFNEKLFF.

The gene calls are TRBV20-1 and TRBJ2-6; no clear D gene. The CDR3 runs to 13 residues. V lost 4 bases to trimming and J lost 4 bases, with 8 bases between them. Germline V CDR1 and CDR2: DFQATT, SNEGSKA (reference sequence). The CDR3 sequence is CSAIKAGANVLTF. The CDR3 DNA reads TGCAGTGCTATAAAGGCGGGGGCCAACGTCCTGACTTTC.

The chain carries TRBV7-3 and TRBJ2-7, with D possibly TRBD2 on 6 matching bases. V lost 6 bases and J 1 base, leaving 13 bases between the germline ends. CDR3 length: 14 residues. CDR1 SGHTA and CDR2 FQGTGA come from the germline V gene. CDR3 DNA: TGTGCCAGCAGTTCCGAGCGGGCTTCCTACGAGCAGTACTTC. The encoded protein is CASSSERASYEQYF.

In this sample, this clonotype turned up many times. The gene calls are TRBV6-6 and TRBJ1-1; tentatively, D is TRBD1 (5 bases). CDR1 and CDR2 (germline): MNHNY, SVGAGI (reference sequence). The CDR3 runs to 12 residues. Trimming left V 5 bases short and J 5 bases short, with 9 bases between. CDR3 protein: CASSRGVTEAFF. DNA of the CDR3: TGTGCCAGCAGTAGGGGTGTTACTGAAGCTTTCTTT.

The V gene is TRBV12-3 or TRBV12-4, the J gene TRBJ1-3; no definite D call. Between the trimmed V and J ends, which lost 6 bases and 0 bases, there was a span of 9 bases. CDR3 length: 14 amino acids. The CDR3 here is CASSYAISGNTIYF. The CDR3 DNA follows: TGTGCCAGCAGCTACGCGATCTCTGGAAACACCATATATTTT.

There are a few counts of this clonotype. V is TRBV7-9 and J is TRBJ1-1, with D possibly TRBD1 on 6 matching bases. V was clipped by 0 bases and J by 6 bases, with 11 bases between them. Germline CDR1 and CDR2: SEHNR and FQNEAQ (reference sequence). The CDR3 length is 14 residues. The CDR3 sequence is CASSLAEGESEAFF. CDR3 in DNA: TGTGCCAGCAGCTTAGCAGAGGGGGAGTCTGAAGCTTTCTTT. The complete variable domain, with remaining parts taken from reference TRBV7-9 and TRBJ1-1, reads DTGVSQNPRHKITKRGQNVTFRCDPISEHNRLYWYRQTLGQGPEFLTYFQNEAQLEKSRLLSDRFSAERPKGSFSTLEIQRTEQGDSAMYLCASSLAEGESEAFFGQGTRLTVV.

The V call is TRBV5-1, the J call TRBJ2-7; 8 bases are shared with TRBD2. CDR1 is SGHRS and CDR2 is YFSETQ in the germline V gene. The CDR3 has 15 residues. Germline trimming cut 0 bases from V and 2 bases from J; bases unmatched to any gene: 4. The CDR3 sequence: CASSLGTSRAYEQYF. Here the CDR3 DNA reads TGCGCCAGCAGCTTGGGGACTAGCCGAGCCTACGAGCAGTACTTC.

This clonotype was observed a handful of times. CDR3 in DNA: TGTGCCAGCAAAAGCACTGAAGCTTTCTTT. Translating gives CASKSTEAFF. V is TRBV6-1 and J is TRBJ1-1, with D uncertain. From germline, CDR1 is MNHNS and CDR2 SASEGT. Trimming cost V 7 bases and J 4 bases, with 4 bases left between them. This CDR3 is built from 10 residues.

The chain carries TRBV6-5 and TRBJ1-2, with 7 bases identical to TRBD1. CDR1 MNHEY and CDR2 SVGAGI come from the germline V gene. The V segment lost 5 bases and the J segment 4 bases; nucleotides outside the gene matches: 4. The CDR3 sequence is 13 residues long. Written as DNA, the CDR3 is TGTGCCAGCAGTCCATGGGACAGCTATGGCTACACCTTC. Translated: CASSPWDSYGYTF.

The rearrangement uses TRBV3-1 and TRBJ1-3; D is unresolved. The CDR3 runs to 16 residues. Germline assignment: CDR1 LGHDT and CDR2 YNNKEL (reference sequence). The germline V and J ends were trimmed by 3 bases and 0 bases, with 12 bases remaining between them. The CDR3 region is CASSQYPVNSGNTIYF. The DNA of the CDR3 is TGTGCCAGCAGCCAGTACCCGGTGAACTCTGGAAACACCATATATTTT.

This clonotype was seen at least ten times. The V call is TRBV10-3, the J call TRBJ1-2; D is undetermined. Trimming left V 4 bases short and J 4 bases short, with 10 bases between. The CDR3 contains 13 residues. The germline V gene has CDR1 ENHRY and CDR2 SYGVKD. CDR3 protein: CAISGLGTYGYTF. In DNA, the CDR3 is TGTGCCATCAGTGGCCTGGGAACCTATGGCTACACCTTC.

V usage is TRBV6-5 and J usage is TRBJ2-7, with D perhaps matching TRBD1 (6 bases). The CDR3 extends over 14 amino acids. Trimming shortened V by 6 bases and J by 2 bases, and 14 bases separated the two germline ends. CDR1 and CDR2 (germline): MNHEY, SVGAGI. The CDR3 DNA is TGTGCCAGCAGATCCGACAGGTTCCCCTACGAGCAGTACTTC. It is translated as CASRSDRFPYEQYF.

This clonotype was counted at least ten times. This rearrangement joins TRBV5-6 to TRBJ2-5; either TRBD1 or TRBD2 may supply D (5 bases each). Germline lookup yields CDR1 SGHDT and CDR2 YYEEEE. With 0 bases removed from V and 5 bases from J, the gap between germline ends came to 11 bases. The CDR3 extends over 14 amino acids. This chain's CDR3 is CASSLAGTQETQYF. Here the CDR3 DNA reads TGTGCCAGCAGCTTGGCCGGGACCCAGGAGACCCAGTACTTC.

This chain links TRBV19 with TRBJ1-2; D gene ambiguous. Germline V lookup: CDR1 LNHDA, CDR2 SQIVND (reference sequence). The CDR3 consists of 13 residues. V lost 10 bases and J 1 base, leaving 13 bases between the germline ends. CDR3 sequence: CATADVLNYGYTF. The CDR3 coding sequence is TGTGCCACCGCGGACGTGCTTAACTATGGCTACACCTTC.

V is TRBV7-2 and J is TRBJ2-7; TRBD2 matches 11 bases. This CDR3 comprises 14 residues. From germline, CDR1 is SGHTA and CDR2 FQGNSA. The V segment lost 3 bases and the J segment 3 bases; nucleotides outside the gene matches: 1. CDR3 protein: CASSLTSGVYEQYF. The CDR3 nucleotides read TGTGCCAGCAGCTTGACTAGCGGGGTCTACGAGCAGTACTTC.

Notes on this clonotype: This sequence may be a read error, since a much larger clone differs from it by one base. The CDR3: CASSVPGIVSGNAIYF. The CDR3 bases are TGCGCCAGCAGTGTTCCCGGGATCGTCTCTGGAAACGCCATATATTTT. The rearrangement links TRBV10-1 to TRBJ1-3; D is ambiguous. The germline V gene encodes CDR1 WNHNN and CDR2 SYGVQD (reference sequence). The CDR3 loop spans 16 amino acids.

The V call is TRBV6-5, the J call TRBJ1-6; TRBD1 is a possible D gene (6 bases). CDR1 MNHEY and CDR2 SVGAGI come from the germline V gene. The CDR3 runs to 17 residues. V lost 0 bases to trimming and J lost 2 bases, with 11 bases between them. CDR3 sequence (DNA): TGTGCCAGCAGTTACTCTGCCCAGGGGCCCTATAATTCACCCCTCCACTTT. Residues: CASSYSAQGPYNSPLHF.

As for this clonotype: It may be a read error: a sequence one base away is much more abundant. This chain links TRBV7-9 with TRBJ2-5; no firm D call. CDR3 size: 14 residues. Germline CDR1 SEHNR, CDR2 FQNEAQ (reference sequence). CDR3 region: CASSLRATQGTQYF. The CDR3 DNA reads TGTGCCAGCAGCTTACGGGCGACTCAAGGGACCCAGTACTTC.

This clonotype was seen a handful of times. The CDR3 DNA reads as TGTGCCAGCAGCTTAGCACCGGGACAGGGAAAGGACGAGCAGTACTTC. This gives the protein CASSLAPGQGKDEQYF. The V gene is TRBV7-8, the J gene TRBJ2-7; 9 bases align to TRBD1. This CDR3 has 16 amino acids. From germline, CDR1 is SGHVS and CDR2 FQNEAQ. Losses at the gene ends were 0 bases for V and 5 bases for J; bases not matched to a gene: 8.

The J gene is TRBJ1-1, the V gene TRBV11-2; D uncertain. Germline CDR1 reads SGHAT; CDR2 reads FQNNGV. V was trimmed by 4 bases and J by 0 bases, leaving 15 bases between them. The CDR3 covers 16 residues. The CDR3 here is CASSSPLGEMNTEAFF. The CDR3 coding sequence is TGTGCCAGCAGCTCTCCACTTGGAGAGATGAACACTGAAGCTTTCTTT.

The J gene is TRBJ1-2, the V gene TRBV2; 7 bases line up with TRBD1. Trimming took 6 bases from V and 7 from J; bases not matched to a gene: 8. Germline V gene sequence: CDR1 SNHLY, CDR2 FYNNEI. The CDR3 length is 13 residues. The DNA for the CDR3 is TGTGCCAGCAGACCCCAGGGGGATAGTGGCTACACCTTC. It translates to CASRPQGDSGYTF.

The chain combines TRBV7-9 with TRBJ2-5; 10 bases map to TRBD1. Germline CDR1 and CDR2: SEHNR and FQNEAQ (reference sequence). The CDR3 contains 17 residues. V shed 5 bases, J shed 0 bases, and the junction held 9 bases outside the gene matches. The CDR3 loop is CASSDPTGGEYQETQYF. For the CDR3, the DNA is TGTGCCAGCAGCGATCCGACAGGGGGCGAGTACCAAGAGACCCAGTACTTC.

This chain joins TRBV9 and TRBJ1-1, with D maybe TRBD1 (5 bases). The CDR3 sequence is 15 residues long. Trimming left V 4 bases short and J 3 bases short, with 16 bases between. CDR1 SGDLS and CDR2 YYNGEE come from the germline V gene. The CDR3 here is CASSFYRDGYTEAFF. The CDR3 region has the DNA TGTGCCAGCAGCTTTTACCGGGACGGTTACACTGAAGCTTTCTTT.

This clonotype has just a few counts. The chain couples TRBV7-2 to TRBJ2-2; perhaps TRBD1 as D (5 bases). The ends were cut back, 5 bases at V and 7 bases at J, with 14 bases in the middle. Germline CDR1 and CDR2: SGHTA and FQGNSA. This CDR3 is built from 14 residues. CDR3 in DNA: TGTGCCAGCAGCCAAGAAAAAGGGGTCGGGGAGCTGTTTTTT. Translation: CASSQEKGVGELFF.

This chain links TRBV5-1 with TRBJ1-4; D gene uncertain. This CDR3 contains 16 residues. CDR1 is SGHRS and CDR2 is YFSETQ in the germline V gene. V lost 4 bases to trimming and J lost 7 bases, with 20 bases between them. The CDR3 protein is CASSPGTGSGSEKLFF. In DNA form, the CDR3 reads TGCGCCAGCAGCCCCGGTACGGGCTCTGGGAGTGAAAAACTGTTTTTT.

The V call is TRBV29-1, the J call TRBJ1-1; 8 bases agree with TRBD1. The CDR3 is 12 residues long. J lost 10 bases, V lost 7 bases, and 11 bases had no gene match. Germline lookup yields CDR1 SQVTM and CDR2 ANQGSEA. The DNA of the CDR3 is TGCAGCGCCCAGACAGGGGCTGGCGGAGCTTTCTTT. Its translation is CSAQTGAGGAFF.

The chain couples TRBV11-3 to TRBJ2-5; D ambiguous. Trimming left V 0 bases short and J 7 bases short, with 6 bases between. Per the germline V gene, CDR1 is SGHNT and CDR2 is YENEEA. This CDR3 comprises 12 residues. This CDR3 reads CASSLDTVTQYF. DNA for the CDR3: TGTGCCAGCAGCTTAGATACGGTGACCCAGTACTTC.